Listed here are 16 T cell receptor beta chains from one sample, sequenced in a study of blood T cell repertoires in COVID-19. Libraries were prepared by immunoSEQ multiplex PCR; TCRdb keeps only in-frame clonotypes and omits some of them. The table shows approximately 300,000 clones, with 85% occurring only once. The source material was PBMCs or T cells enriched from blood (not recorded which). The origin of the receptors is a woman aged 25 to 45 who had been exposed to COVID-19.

CDR3 loop: CASSLRGGLAKNIQYF. CDR3 DNA: TGTGCCAGCAGCCTCCGGGGGGGGCTAGCCAAAAACATTCAGTACTTC. This rearrangement joins TRBV28 to TRBJ2-4; 8 bases fit TRBD2. V shed 6 bases and J 0 bases; nucleotides not matched to a gene: 7. The CDR3 sequence is 16 residues long. Germline loops: CDR1 MDHEN, CDR2 SYDVKM.

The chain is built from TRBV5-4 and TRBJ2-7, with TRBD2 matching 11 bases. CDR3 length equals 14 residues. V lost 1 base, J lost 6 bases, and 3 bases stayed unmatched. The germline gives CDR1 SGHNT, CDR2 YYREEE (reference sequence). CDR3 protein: CASSLLLAGVEQYF. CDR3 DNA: TGTGCCAGCAGCTTGTTACTAGCGGGAGTCGAGCAGTACTTC.

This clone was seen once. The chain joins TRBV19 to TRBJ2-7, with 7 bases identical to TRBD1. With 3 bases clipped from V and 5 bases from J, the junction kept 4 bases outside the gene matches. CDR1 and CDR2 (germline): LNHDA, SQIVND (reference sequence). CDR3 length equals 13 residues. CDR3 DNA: TGTGCCAGTAGTATTGACAGGGCCGACGAGCAGTACTTC. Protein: CASSIDRADEQYF.

In DNA form, the CDR3 reads TGTGCCAGCAGTTTGGGGACAGTGAACACTGAAGCTTTCTTT. It translates to CASSLGTVNTEAFF. This sequence joins TRBV27 and TRBJ1-1, with 7 bases identical to TRBD1. V gave up 3 bases and J gave up 0 bases; unmatched junction bases: 1. This CDR3 has 14 amino acids. Looked up from germline, CDR1 is MNHEY and CDR2 is SMNVEV (reference sequence).

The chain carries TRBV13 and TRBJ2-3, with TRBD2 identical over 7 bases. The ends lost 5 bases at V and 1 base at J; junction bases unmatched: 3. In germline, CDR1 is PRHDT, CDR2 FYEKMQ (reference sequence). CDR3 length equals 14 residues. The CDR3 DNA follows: TGTGCCAGCAGCCAGCTAGCGGGCACAGATACGCAGTATTTT. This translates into CASSQLAGTDTQYF.

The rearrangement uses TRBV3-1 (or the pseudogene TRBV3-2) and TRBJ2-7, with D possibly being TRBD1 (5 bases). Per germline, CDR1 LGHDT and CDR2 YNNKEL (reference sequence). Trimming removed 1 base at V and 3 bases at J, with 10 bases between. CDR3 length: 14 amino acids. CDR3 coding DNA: TGTGCCAGCAGCCAAGGGGGCGTAGACTACGAGCAGTACTTC. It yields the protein CASSQGGVDYEQYF.

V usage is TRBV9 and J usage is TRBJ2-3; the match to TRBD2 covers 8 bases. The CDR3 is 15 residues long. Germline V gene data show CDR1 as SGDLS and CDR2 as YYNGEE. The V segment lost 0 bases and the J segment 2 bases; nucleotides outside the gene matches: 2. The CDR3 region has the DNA TGTGCCAGCAGCGTAGTAGCGGGGATCACAGATACGCAGTATTTT. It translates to CASSVVAGITDTQYF.

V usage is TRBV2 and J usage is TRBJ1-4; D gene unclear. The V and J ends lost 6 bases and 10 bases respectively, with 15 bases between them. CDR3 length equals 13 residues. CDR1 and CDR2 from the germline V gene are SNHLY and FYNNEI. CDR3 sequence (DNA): TGTGCCAGCAGCGCCGAATCACTAGGAAAACTGTTTTTT. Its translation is CASSAESLGKLFF.

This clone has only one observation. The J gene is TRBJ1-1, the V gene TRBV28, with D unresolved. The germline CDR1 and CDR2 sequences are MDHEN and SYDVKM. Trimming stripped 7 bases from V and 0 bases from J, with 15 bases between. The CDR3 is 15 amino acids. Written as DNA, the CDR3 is TGTGCCAGCACCCTTCGGAGGGATATGAACACTGAAGCTTTCTTT. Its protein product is CASTLRRDMNTEAFF.

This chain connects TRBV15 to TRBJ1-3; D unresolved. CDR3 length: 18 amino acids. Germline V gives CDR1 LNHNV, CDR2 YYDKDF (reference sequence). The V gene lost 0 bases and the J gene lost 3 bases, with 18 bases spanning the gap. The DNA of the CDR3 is TGTGCCACCAGCAGAGATAAGGGAGGCGGCGAAGGTGGAAACACCATATATTTT. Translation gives CATSRDKGGGEGGNTIYF.

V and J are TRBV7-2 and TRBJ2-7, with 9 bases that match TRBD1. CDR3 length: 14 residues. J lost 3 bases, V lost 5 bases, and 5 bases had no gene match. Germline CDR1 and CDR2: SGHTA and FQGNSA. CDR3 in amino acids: CASSVGTGFYEQYF. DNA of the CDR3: TGTGCCAGCAGCGTCGGGACAGGGTTCTACGAGCAGTACTTC. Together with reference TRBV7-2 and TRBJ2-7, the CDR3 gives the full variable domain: GAGVSQSPSNKVTEKGKDVELRCDPISGHTALYWYRQSLGQGLEFLIYFQGNSAPDKSGLPSDRFSAERTGGSVSTLTIQRTQQEDSAVYLCASSVGTGFYEQYFGPGTRLTVT.

CDR3 sequence: CASNKDGNPLHF. For the CDR3, the DNA is TGTGCCAGCAACAAGGACGGGAATCCCCTCCACTTT. The V call is TRBV7-9, the J call TRBJ1-6; D remains unclear. CDR3 length equals 12 residues. Germline-derived CDR1 and CDR2 are SEHNR and FQNEAQ (reference sequence). The ends were cut back, 7 bases at V and 13 bases at J, with 14 bases in the middle.

CDR3 bases: TGTGCCAGCACCTACAGGGATTGGTCACCCCTCCACTTT. It translates to CASTYRDWSPLHF. The chain links TRBV2 to TRBJ1-6; TRBD1 is a possible D gene (6 bases). The CDR3 is 13 residues long. Trimming left V 7 bases short and J 10 bases short, with 14 bases between. Germline CDR1 reads SNHLY; CDR2 reads FYNNEI.

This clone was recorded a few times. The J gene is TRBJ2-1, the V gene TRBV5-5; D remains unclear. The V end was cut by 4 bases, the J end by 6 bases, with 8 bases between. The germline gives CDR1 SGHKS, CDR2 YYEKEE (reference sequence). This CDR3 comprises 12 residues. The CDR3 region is CASSLAVNEQFF. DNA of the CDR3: TGTGCCAGCAGCCTTGCGGTCAATGAGCAGTTCTTC.

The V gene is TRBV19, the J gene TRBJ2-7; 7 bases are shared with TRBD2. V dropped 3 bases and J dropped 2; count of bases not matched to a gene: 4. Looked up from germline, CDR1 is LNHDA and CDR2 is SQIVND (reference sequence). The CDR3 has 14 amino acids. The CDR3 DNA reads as TGTGCCAGTAGTATTGGTGGACTAGCCTACGAGCAGTACTTC. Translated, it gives CASSIGGLAYEQYF.

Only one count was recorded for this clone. CDR3: CASSAASGGAYNEQFF. The CDR3 region has the DNA TGCGCCAGCAGCGCCGCCAGCGGGGGGGCCTACAATGAGCAGTTCTTC. The J gene is TRBJ2-1, the V gene TRBV5-1; TRBD2 matches at 10 bases. V was pared by 4 bases and J by 2 bases, with 6 bases of the junction left unmatched. This CDR3 contains 16 residues. In germline, CDR1 is SGHRS, CDR2 YFSETQ. Complete variable domain (other parts from reference TRBV5-1 and TRBJ2-1): KAGVTQTPRYLIKTRGQQVTLSCSPISGHRSVSWYQQTPGQGLQFLFEYFSETQRNKGNFPGRFSGRQFSNSRSEMNVSTLELGDSALYLCASSAASGGAYNEQFFGPGTRLTVL.